Shown below are 30 T cell receptor beta chains from a single sample sequenced in a study of blood T cell repertoires in COVID-19. The table came from immunoSEQ multiplex PCR; TCRdb's copy has only in-frame clones and leaves some out. The table has roughly 88,000 clones, 75% to 95% seen once. The sequencing input was peripheral blood. The origin of the receptors is a woman aged 45-65 years in a cohort sampled during active COVID-19.

The CDR3 sequence is CASSSGLAGGAIANTGELFF. CDR3 sequence (DNA): TGCGCCAGCAGCTCCGGACTAGCGGGAGGAGCCATCGCGAACACCGGGGAGCTGTTTTTT. This sequence joins TRBV5-1 and TRBJ2-2; 14 bases fit TRBD2. The ends lost 3 bases at V and 0 bases at J; junction bases unmatched: 10. The CDR3 totals 20 residues. Per the germline V gene, CDR1 is SGHRS and CDR2 is YFSETQ.

The rearrangement joins TRBV29-1 to TRBJ2-3; D remains ambiguous. CDR3 size: 15 residues. Deletions cut 0 bases from V and 3 bases from J, with 13 bases between. Germline V gene sequence: CDR1 SQVTM, CDR2 ANQGSEA. CDR3 sequence reads: CSVEEHSYGTDTQYF. CDR3 coding DNA: TGCAGCGTTGAAGAACACAGTTATGGAACAGATACGCAGTATTTT.

This chain connects TRBV6-6 to TRBJ1-2; TRBD1 might be the D (5 bases). This CDR3 comprises 14 residues. CDR1 is MNHNY and CDR2 is SVGAGI in the germline V gene (reference sequence). V was clipped by 3 bases and J by 5 bases, with 13 bases between them. This chain's CDR3 is CASSYSPRGYGYTF. DNA for the CDR3: TGTGCCAGCAGTTATTCCCCAAGGGGATATGGCTACACCTTC.

The chain uses TRBV4-1 and TRBJ2-5; D uncertain. The CDR3 contains 15 residues. In germline, CDR1 is MGHRA, CDR2 YSYEKL. V dropped 1 base and J dropped 0 bases, with 9 bases sitting between them. DNA for the CDR3: TGCGCCAGCAGCCAAGTGGGCAGTTACCAAGAGACCCAGTACTTC. This codes for CASSQVGSYQETQYF.

The V gene is TRBV19, the J gene TRBJ2-7; tentative D call: TRBD2 (6 bases). The CDR3 spans 14 residues. V dropped 1 base and J dropped 9 bases, with 16 bases sitting between them. CDR1 and CDR2 (germline): LNHDA, SQIVND (reference sequence). The CDR3 region has the DNA TGTGCCAGTAGTATAGCGGGAGCAGTTCTGGGGCAGTACTTC. Translating it yields CASSIAGAVLGQYF.

The V and J genes are TRBV6-5 and TRBJ2-1; 9 bases are shared with TRBD2. V lost 7 bases to trimming and J lost 4 bases; unmatched junction nucleotides: 5. Looked up from germline, CDR1 is MNHEY and CDR2 is SVGAGI. The CDR3 is 14 residues long. The CDR3 sequence: CASNPTSGYNEQFF. CDR3 sequence (DNA): TGTGCCAGCAATCCGACTAGCGGTTACAATGAGCAGTTCTTC.

The V call is TRBV24-1, the J call TRBJ2-2; 14 positions agree with TRBD2. J lost 7 bases, V lost 5 bases, and 8 bases had no gene match. This CDR3 is built from 17 residues. CDR1 KGHDR and CDR2 SFDVKD come from the germline V gene. The CDR3 region is CATSALGLAGANGELFF. CDR3 sequence (DNA): TGTGCCACCAGTGCCCTGGGACTAGCGGGAGCGAACGGGGAGCTGTTTTTT.

The chain links TRBV9 to TRBJ2-2, with 15 bases that match TRBD2. V shed 2 bases, J shed 0 bases, and the junction held 5 bases outside the gene matches. The CDR3 consists of 19 residues. CDR1 and CDR2 (germline): SGDLS, YYNGEE. Here the CDR3 DNA reads TGTGCCAGCAGCGTCGGGACTAGCGGGAGGAGAACGAACACCGGGGAGCTGTTTTTT. Its translation: CASSVGTSGRRTNTGELFF.

The rearrangement uses TRBV2 and TRBJ2-2; TRBD1 is a possible D gene (6 bases). There are 15 residues in the CDR3. CDR1 and CDR2 (germline): SNHLY, FYNNEI. V was trimmed by 1 base and J by 4 bases, leaving 10 bases between them. CDR3 sequence: CASSEGRGSTGELFF. Here the CDR3 DNA reads TGTGCCAGCAGTGAAGGCAGGGGATCCACCGGGGAGCTGTTTTTT. Using reference TRBV2 and TRBJ2-2 for the parts outside the CDR3, the full variable domain is EPEVTQTPSHQVTQMGQEVILRCVPISNHLYFYWYRQILGQKVEFLVSFYNNEISEKSEIFDDQFSVERPDGSNFTLKIRSTKLEDSAMYFCASSEGRGSTGELFFGEGSRLTVL.

Comment on this clone: The sample has other DNA sequences that encode this CDR3 too. The rearrangement joins TRBV6-5 to TRBJ1-5, with 7 nucleotides matching TRBD1. The CDR3 totals 13 residues. V trimming: 2 bases; J trimming: 7 bases; junction bases outside the gene matches: 2. CDR1 MNHEY and CDR2 SVGAGI come from the germline V gene. The CDR3 bases are TGTGCCAGCAGTTACGACAGGGAGCAGCCCCAGCATTTT. Translation gives CASSYDREQPQHF.

V and J are TRBV29-1 and TRBJ2-7; D unclear. Germline V CDR1 and CDR2: SQVTM, ANQGSEA. V lost 6 bases and J lost 0, with 9 bases in between. This CDR3 comprises 12 residues. This CDR3 reads CSVCLSSYEQYF. The CDR3, as DNA: TGCAGCGTGTGCCTCAGCTCCTACGAGCAGTACTTC.

This chain connects TRBV30 to TRBJ1-2; 8 nucleotides match TRBD1. Germline CDR1 and CDR2: GTSNPN and SVGIG (reference sequence). The CDR3 is 14 residues long. Trimming at V came to 3 bases and at J to 6 bases, leaving 9 bases not matched to a gene. CDR3 sequence: CAWSDWTGSDGYTF. DNA for the CDR3: TGTGCCTGGAGCGATTGGACAGGGAGTGATGGCTACACCTTC.

CDR3 residues: CSAARGEGETQYF. DNA for the CDR3: TGCAGCGCCGCGAGGGGGGAGGGAGAGACCCAGTACTTC. The V call is TRBV29-1, the J call TRBJ2-5; D perhaps matches TRBD2 (7 bases). The CDR3 extends over 13 amino acids. Germline CDR1 SQVTM, CDR2 ANQGSEA. With 7 bases removed from V and 4 bases from J, the gap between germline ends came to 16 bases.

The chain combines TRBV7-9 with TRBJ1-4; D is unresolved. This CDR3 comprises 16 residues. Trimming removed 5 bases from V and 0 bases from J, with 13 bases in between. Germline-derived CDR1 and CDR2 are SEHNR and FQNEAQ (reference sequence). CDR3 amino acids: CASSHRQTATNEKLFF. DNA for the CDR3: TGTGCCAGCAGCCACAGACAAACTGCAACTAATGAAAAACTGTTTTTT.

A few counts support this clone. The rearrangement joins TRBV7-9 to TRBJ2-1, with 9 bases that match TRBD2. From germline, CDR1 is SEHNR and CDR2 FQNEAQ (reference sequence). The CDR3 loop spans 16 amino acids. V was pared by 7 bases and J by 5 bases, with 12 bases of the junction left unmatched. The CDR3 loop reads CASTLGGLAAHNEQFF. CDR3 in DNA: TGTGCCAGCACCTTGGGGGGACTAGCCGCACACAATGAGCAGTTCTTC.

The rearrangement links TRBV7-6 to TRBJ1-2, with TRBD1 as a possible D gene (5 bases). V lost 5 bases and J 7 bases, leaving 17 bases between the germline ends. CDR1 is SGHVS, CDR2 FNYEAQ, per germline. The CDR3 consists of 14 residues. The CDR3 is CASSLGGRGGGYTF. CDR3 sequence (DNA): TGTGCCAGCAGCCTAGGAGGGAGGGGTGGTGGCTACACCTTC. Full variable domain (missing parts from reference TRBV7-6 and TRBJ1-2): GAGVSQSPRYKVTKRGQDVALRCDPISGHVSLYWYRQALGQGPEFLTYFNYEAQQDKSGLPNDRFSAERPEGSISTLTIQRTEQRDSAMYRCASSLGGRGGGYTFGSGTRLTVV.

The CDR3 coding sequence is TGTGCCACCAGCAAAGAGGCAGGTACCAAAAACATTCAGTACTTC. Protein sequence: CATSKEAGTKNIQYF. The chain employs TRBV15 and TRBJ2-4; D is uncertain. V shed 4 bases and J shed 2 bases, with 12 bases lying between them. Germline values: CDR1 LNHNV, CDR2 YYDKDF (reference sequence). There are 15 residues in the CDR3.

This clone was seen a few times. The chain employs TRBV7-2 and TRBJ1-5, with 8 bases that match TRBD1. This CDR3 region has 16 residues. V shed 5 bases, J shed 9 bases, and the junction held 15 bases outside the gene matches. The germline gives CDR1 SGHTA, CDR2 FQGNSA. As DNA, the CDR3 is TGTGCCAGCAGCACCGGGACAGGCCGCGTCACCGGGCCCCAGCATTTT. Protein product: CASSTGTGRVTGPQHF.

V usage is TRBV3-1 (or the pseudogene TRBV3-2) and J usage is TRBJ1-1, with D unresolved. Germline CDR1 is LGHDT and CDR2 is YNNKEL (reference sequence). Trimming pared 4 bases from V and 2 bases from J, leaving 8 bases between. This CDR3 has 13 residues. The CDR3 region has the DNA TGTGCCAGCAGCCCGCGCTCAAACACTGAAGCTTTCTTT. Translation: CASSPRSNTEAFF.

CDR3 in amino acids: CASSSATSTDTQYF. The CDR3 DNA reads TGCGCCAGCAGCTCGGCGACTAGCACAGATACGCAGTATTTT. The rearrangement uses TRBV5-1 and TRBJ2-3, with unresolved D. CDR1 is SGHRS, CDR2 YFSETQ, per germline. The CDR3 totals 14 residues. Deletions cut 3 bases from V and 0 bases from J, with 8 bases between.

V and J are TRBV6-1 and TRBJ2-7; 7 nucleotides agree with TRBD2. This CDR3 spans 16 amino acids. Germline lookup yields CDR1 MNHNS and CDR2 SASEGT. V lost 3 bases to trimming and J lost 6 bases; unmatched junction nucleotides: 14. In DNA, the CDR3 is TGTGCCAGCAGTGAGGCAGGATGGGGGGGGAGGCCCGAGCAGTACTTC. This encodes CASSEAGWGGRPEQYF.

This sequence joins TRBV6-2 or TRBV6-3 and TRBJ1-1; unclear D gene. This CDR3 is 13 amino acids long. V was trimmed by 0 bases and J by 4 bases, leaving 6 bases between them. CDR1 MNHEY and CDR2 SVGEGT come from the germline V gene. The CDR3 nucleotides are TGTGCCAGCAGTTACTCGAGAGGCACTGAAGCTTTCTTT. It encodes CASSYSRGTEAFF.

This clone was seen a few times. The CDR3 spells CASSSPGGQGANVLTF. The CDR3 nucleotides are TGTGCCAGCAGTTCTCCAGGGGGTCAAGGGGCCAACGTCCTGACTTTC. This chain connects TRBV27 to TRBJ2-6, with 7 bases that match TRBD1. The ends lost 4 bases at V and 4 bases at J; junction bases unmatched: 7. The CDR3 extends over 16 amino acids. Germline V lookup: CDR1 MNHEY, CDR2 SMNVEV (reference sequence).

The rearrangement joins TRBV6-5 to TRBJ1-5; TRBD1 aligns across 7 bases. The CDR3 contains 14 residues. Germline CDR1 MNHEY, CDR2 SVGAGI. After removal of 11 bases from V and 1 base from J, the junction contained 8 bases not matched to a gene. The CDR3 coding sequence is TGTGCCTCTCGGTACAGGGGAAGCAATCAGCCCCAGCATTTT. This translates into CASRYRGSNQPQHF.

The chain is built from TRBV21-1 and TRBJ2-5; the tabulated D call, TRBD1, remains unverified against the DNA. TRBV21-1 is a known pseudogene. There are 20 residues in the CDR3. For the CDR3, the DNA is TGTGCCAGCAGCAAAGGGCGTGGAGACAGGGGGCGCGTCGGACAAGAGACCCAGTACTTC. Amino acid sequence: CASSKGRGDRGRVGQETQYF.

The genes are TRBV7-3 and TRBJ2-5, with D possibly TRBD1 on 6 matching bases. The ends were cut back, 5 bases at V and 2 bases at J, with 18 bases in the middle. CDR3 size: 16 residues. Germline V gives CDR1 SGHTA, CDR2 FQGTGA. This CDR3 reads CASSPGTQPTQETQYF. CDR3 bases: TGTGCCAGCAGCCCCGGGACACAGCCTACTCAAGAGACCCAGTACTTC. Variable domain in full (rest from reference TRBV7-3 and TRBJ2-5): GAGVSQTPSNKVTEKGKYVELRCDPISGHTALYWYRQSLGQGPEFLIYFQGTGAADDSGLPNDRFFAVRPEGSVSTLKIQRTERGDSAVYLCASSPGTQPTQETQYFGPGTRLLVL.

This chain uses TRBV2 with TRBJ2-5, with D tentatively TRBD1 (6 bases). Germline loops: CDR1 SNHLY, CDR2 FYNNEI. The germline V and J ends were trimmed by 5 bases and 0 bases, with 7 bases remaining between them. This CDR3 has 13 amino acids. Written as DNA, the CDR3 is TGTGCCAGCAGTCGGGACAACCAAGAGACCCAGTACTTC. It is translated as CASSRDNQETQYF. Together with reference TRBV2 and TRBJ2-5, the CDR3 gives the full variable domain: EPEVTQTPSHQVTQMGQEVILRCVPISNHLYFYWYRQILGQKVEFLVSFYNNEISEKSEIFDDQFSVERPDGSNFTLKIRSTKLEDSAMYFCASSRDNQETQYFGPGTRLLVL.

This rearrangement joins TRBV7-9 to TRBJ2-4; D is undetermined. The CDR3 is made up of 15 amino acids. Trimming pared 1 base from V and 6 bases from J, leaving 13 bases between. Germline V lookup: CDR1 SEHNR, CDR2 FQNEAQ (reference sequence). The CDR3 DNA reads as TGTGCCAGCAGCTTAGATCTCGTTCGAGGAAACATTCAGTACTTC. Residues: CASSLDLVRGNIQYF.

The genes are TRBV19 and TRBJ1-1; D not resolved. The CDR3 sequence is 15 residues long. CDR1 LNHDA and CDR2 SQIVND come from the germline V gene (reference sequence). The V gene lost 1 base and the J gene lost 5 bases, with 14 bases spanning the gap. CDR3 DNA sequence: TGTGCCAGTAGTATAGTGAGCGGTATGTGGACTGAAGCTTTCTTT. Translated, it gives CASSIVSGMWTEAFF.

The genes are TRBV5-1 and TRBJ2-3, with D unclear. This CDR3 has 13 amino acids. V lost 1 base and J 2 bases, leaving 5 bases between the germline ends. Germline V lookup: CDR1 SGHRS, CDR2 YFSETQ. The CDR3 here is CASSLSVTDTQYF. The CDR3 coding sequence is TGCGCCAGCAGCTTGTCCGTCACAGATACGCAGTATTTT.